A selection of T cell receptor beta chains follows, all from one sample in a study of blood T cell repertoires in COVID-19. Repertoires were generated with immunoSEQ multiplex PCR, while TCRdb's copy carries only in-frame clones and drops some. The data show about 200,000 clones, with roughly 90% seen just once and approximately 4% held by the top ten. The sequenced sample consisted of PBMCs or T cells enriched from blood (not recorded which). The origin of the receptors is a young woman who had been exposed to COVID-19. Each CDR3 is given with its conserved first and last residue. Fields, in order: J gene, clone size, D gene, V gene, CDR3 length, CDR3 protein, CDR3 DNA. The D gene is left open where the match is weak. Clone size appears in some rows only: once, few, many, or a class for an expanded clone.

>TRBJ2-3|.|TRBD1|TRBV6-5|14
CASINLGTADTQYF
TGTGCCAGCATTAACCTAGGGACAGCAGATACGCAGTATTTT
>TRBJ1-2|.|.|TRBV2|12
CASRKTLDGYTF
TGTGCCAGCAGGAAGACCCTAGATGGCTACACCTTC
>TRBJ1-1|.|TRBD1|TRBV30|15
CAWRGKVGGMTEAFF
TGTGCCTGGAGGGGAAAGGTAGGGGGCATGACTGAAGCTTTCTTT
>TRBJ2-7|.|.|TRBV3-1/TRBV3-2|14
CASSQAPQVHEQYF
TGTGCCAGCAGCCAAGCGCCCCAGGTCCACGAGCAGTACTTC
>TRBJ1-5|.|.|TRBV9|12
CASSIGGQPQHF
TGTGCCAGCAGCATTGGGGGGCAGCCCCAGCATTTT
>TRBJ1-1|.|.|TRBV7-2|13
CADSVDGNTEAFF
TGTGCCGACAGCGTCGACGGGAACACTGAAGCTTTCTTT
>TRBJ2-7|.|.|TRBV6-5|15
CASSYGQTRSYEQYF
TGTGCCAGCAGTTACGGACAGACAAGGTCCTACGAGCAGTACTTC
>TRBJ2-3|.|.|TRBV22-1|18
CPGSARSGVSPGADTQYF
TGTCCTGGGAGCGCACGCAGCGGGGTCTCCCCGGGAGCAGATACGCAGTATTTT
>TRBJ2-3|.|TRBD2|TRBV7-9|16
CASSSWTSGGTDTQYF
TGTGCCAGCAGCTCCTGGACTAGCGGGGGCACAGATACGCAGTATTTT
>TRBJ1-4|.|TRBD1|TRBV3-1/TRBV3-2|15
CASSLRGTGNEKLFF
TGTGCCAGCAGCCTAAGGGGGACAGGGAATGAAAAACTGTTTTTT
>TRBJ1-1|.|.|TRBV5-5|15
CASSDDLQGWRGAFF
TGTGCCAGCAGCGATGACCTCCAGGGATGGCGTGGAGCTTTCTTT
>TRBJ1-1|few|.|TRBV6-6|19
CASSPVRQGLVTVYTEAFF
TGTGCCAGCAGTCCAGTCAGGCAGGGTTTAGTAACCGTGTACACTGAAGCTTTCTTT
>TRBJ1-1|.|.|TRBV12-3/TRBV12-4|12
CASSLALTEAFF
TGTGCCAGCAGTTTAGCCCTAACTGAAGCTTTCTTT
>TRBJ2-3|.|TRBD2|TRBV9|15
CASSILAGGADTQYF
TGTGCCAGCAGCATTCTAGCGGGGGGAGCAGATACGCAGTATTTT
>TRBJ1-4|few|.|TRBV7-6|15
CASSLSGEYSEKLFF
TGTGCCAGCAGCTTATCCGGGGAGTATTCGGAAAAACTGTTTTTT
>TRBJ2-2|.|TRBD2|TRBV19|18
CASSMYGRGVSNTGELFF
TGTGCCAGTAGTATGTATGGGCGGGGGGTGTCGAACACCGGGGAGCTGTTTTTT
>TRBJ2-2|.|.|TRBV18|15
CASSLGQPNTGELFF
TGTGCCAGCTCCCTCGGACAGCCAAACACCGGGGAGCTGTTTTTT
>TRBJ2-1|.|TRBD1|TRBV15|15
CATSRDGAGGNEQFF
TGTGCCACCAGCAGAGATGGGGCAGGGGGCAATGAGCAGTTCTTC
>TRBJ2-2|.|TRBD1|TRBV5-1|15
CASSLRTGFSGELFF
TGCGCCAGCAGCTTGCGGACAGGATTCTCCGGGGAGCTGTTTTTT
>TRBJ1-4|.|.|TRBV3-1/TRBV3-2|13
CASSQQSNEKLFF
TGTGCCAGCAGCCAGCAGTCAAATGAAAAACTGTTTTTT
>TRBJ2-7|.|TRBD1|TRBV6-5|15
CASSKTDREVYEQYF
TGTGCCAGCAGTAAAACCGACAGGGAAGTTTACGAGCAGTACTTC
>TRBJ2-2|.|TRBD1|TRBV24-1|16
CATSGMDRANTGELFF
TGTGCCACCAGTGGGATGGACAGGGCTAACACCGGGGAGCTGTTTTTT
>TRBJ2-2|.|TRBD1|TRBV27|15
CASSTQQGYTGELFF
TGTGCCAGCAGTACCCAACAGGGGTACACCGGGGAGCTGTTTTTT
>TRBJ1-2|.|.|TRBV7-8|12
CASSPPSYGYTF
TGTGCCAGCAGCCCCCCGTCCTATGGCTACACCTTC
>TRBJ2-3|.|.|TRBV9|14
CASSVSGSTDTQYF
TGTGCCAGCAGCGTATCAGGGAGCACAGATACGCAGTATTTT
>TRBJ2-1|.|.|TRBV7-3|14
CASSTQAGFNEQFF
TGTGCCAGCAGCACCCAGGCTGGGTTCAATGAGCAGTTCTTC
>TRBJ2-7|.|TRBD2|TRBV12-3/TRBV12-4|13
CASSPRLAIMQYF
TGTGCCAGCAGTCCCAGACTAGCGATCATGCAGTACTTC
>TRBJ2-7|.|TRBD1|TRBV2|14
CASSEAGQGYEQYF
TGTGCCAGCAGTGAGGCGGGACAGGGTTACGAGCAGTACTTC
>TRBJ2-7|.|.|TRBV18|14
CASSASGGIYEQYF
TGTGCCAGCTCCGCGTCCGGGGGAATTTACGAGCAGTACTTC
>TRBJ2-2|.|TRBD2|TRBV20-1|16
CSASSPAGGRTGELFF
TGCAGTGCTAGTTCACCCGCGGGGGGCAGGACCGGGGAGCTGTTTTTT
>TRBJ2-1|.|TRBD1|TRBV19|17
CASSARRDSHSYNEQFF
TGTGCCAGTAGTGCGCGCCGGGACAGCCACTCCTACAATGAGCAGTTCTTC
>TRBJ1-1|.|.|TRBV18|15
CASSPLGRGNTEAFF
TGTGCCAGCTCACCACTGGGGAGGGGGAACACTGAAGCTTTCTTT
>TRBJ1-2|.|.|TRBV10-3|13
CAISLQEIYGYTF
TGTGCCATCAGTTTACAGGAGATCTATGGCTACACCTTC
>TRBJ1-1|.|.|TRBV29-1|13
CSVKRGEDTEAFF
TGCAGCGTTAAAAGGGGCGAGGACACTGAAGCTTTCTTT
>TRBJ1-5|.|TRBD1|TRBV5-1|15
CASSSGTASNQPQHF
TGCGCCAGCAGCTCAGGGACAGCAAGTAATCAGCCCCAGCATTTT
>TRBJ2-7|.|TRBD1|TRBV5-6|15
CASSLARQGEYEQYF
TGTGCCAGCAGCTTGGCCCGACAGGGGGAGTACGAGCAGTACTTC
>TRBJ1-4|.|TRBD1|TRBV3-1/TRBV3-2|14
CASSQQGGTGKLFF
TGTGCCAGCAGCCAGCAGGGGGGTACCGGGAAACTGTTTTTT
>TRBJ1-5|.|.|TRBV6-5|13
CASSYRTNQPQHF
TGTGCCAGCAGTTACAGGACAAATCAGCCCCAGCATTTT
>TRBJ2-2|.|TRBD1|TRBV29-1|13
CSADRGRAGELFF
TGCAGCGCGGACAGGGGGCGGGCCGGGGAGCTGTTTTTT
>TRBJ1-5|.|TRBD1|TRBV3-1/TRBV3-2|16
CASSPYPGDRNQPQHF
TGTGCCAGCAGCCCGTATCCGGGGGACAGGAATCAGCCCCAGCATTTT
>TRBJ2-7|.|.|TRBV9|16
CASSVGGGISSYEQYF
TGTGCCAGCAGCGTAGGTGGAGGGATAAGCTCCTACGAGCAGTACTTC
>TRBJ1-1|.|.|TRBV6-6|11
CASITGDEAFF
TGTGCCAGCATAACGGGGGATGAAGCTTTCTTT
>TRBJ1-4|.|.|TRBV20-1|11
CSARVNEKLFF
TGCAGTGCTAGAGTAAATGAAAAACTGTTTTTT
>TRBJ2-2|.|TRBD1|TRBV5-6|18
CASSLVGTGGLGTGELFF
TGTGCCAGCAGCTTGGTGGGGACAGGGGGCTTAGGCACCGGGGAGCTGTTTTTT
>TRBJ1-1|.|TRBD1|TRBV5-8|15
CASSFAGQGNTEAFF
TGTGCCAGCAGCTTTGCCGGACAGGGAAACACTGAAGCTTTCTTT
>TRBJ2-5|.|TRBD2|TRBV9|15
CASSPGTSGVVSQYF
TGTGCCAGCAGCCCAGGGACTAGCGGGGTGGTGTCCCAGTACTTC
>TRBJ1-2|.|TRBD1|TRBV5-1|14
CASSLVQGEGSYTF
TGCGCCAGCAGCTTGGTACAGGGGGAAGGAAGCTACACCTTC
>TRBJ1-1|.|.|TRBV7-8|15
CASSPGGAGKNEAFF
TGTGCCAGCAGCCCTGGTGGGGCAGGCAAGAATGAAGCTTTCTTT
>TRBJ1-1|few|.|TRBV6-5|13
CASTSYRENEAFF
TGTGCCAGCACCTCGTACAGGGAAAATGAAGCTTTCTTT
>TRBJ2-7|.|.|TRBV5-6|15
CASSPLGDFTYEQYF
TGTGCCAGCAGCCCACTTGGTGATTTCACCTACGAGCAGTACTTC
>TRBJ2-3|.|.|TRBV2|14
CASSLLAGTDTQYF
TGTGCCAGCAGTTTACTCGCGGGGACTGATACGCAGTATTTT
>TRBJ2-1|once|TRBD2|TRBV6-5|16
CASSYLAGGKNNEQFF
TGTGCCAGCAGTTACCTAGCGGGGGGGAAGAACAATGAGCAGTTCTTC
>TRBJ2-7|.|TRBD1|TRBV7-3|13
CASSLGRDREQYF
TGTGCCAGCAGCTTAGGCCGGGACAGGGAGCAGTACTTC
>TRBJ1-6|once|.|TRBV12-5|14
CASGSQGTGSPLHF
TGTGCTAGTGGTTCCCAGGGAACTGGTTCACCCCTCCACTTT
>TRBJ1-4|.|.|TRBV5-1|17
CASSLAGGAGANEKLFF
TGCGCCAGCAGCTTGGCCGGGGGGGCCGGGGCTAATGAAAAACTGTTTTTT